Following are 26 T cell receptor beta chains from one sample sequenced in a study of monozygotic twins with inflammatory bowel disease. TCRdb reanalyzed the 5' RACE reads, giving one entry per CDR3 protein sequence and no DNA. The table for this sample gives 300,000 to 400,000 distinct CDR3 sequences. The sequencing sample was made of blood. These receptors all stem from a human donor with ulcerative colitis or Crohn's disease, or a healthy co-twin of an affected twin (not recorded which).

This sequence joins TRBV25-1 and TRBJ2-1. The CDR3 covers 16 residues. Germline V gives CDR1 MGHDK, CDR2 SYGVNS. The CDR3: CASSEWGRDSYNEQFF.

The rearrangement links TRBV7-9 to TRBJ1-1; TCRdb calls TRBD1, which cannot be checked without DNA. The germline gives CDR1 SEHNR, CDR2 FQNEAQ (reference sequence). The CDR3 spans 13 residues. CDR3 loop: CASSLREDTEAFF.

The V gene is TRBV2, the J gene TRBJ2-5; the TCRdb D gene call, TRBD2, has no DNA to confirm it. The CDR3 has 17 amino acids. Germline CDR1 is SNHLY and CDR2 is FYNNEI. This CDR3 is CASSEGLLADLRETQYF.

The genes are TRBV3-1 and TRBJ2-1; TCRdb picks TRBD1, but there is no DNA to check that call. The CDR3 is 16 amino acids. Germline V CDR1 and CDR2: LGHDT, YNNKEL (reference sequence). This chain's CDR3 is CASSQDRRTGNNEQFF.

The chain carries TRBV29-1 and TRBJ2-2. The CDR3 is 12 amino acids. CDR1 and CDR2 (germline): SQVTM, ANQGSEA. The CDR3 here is CSVFGRTGELFF.

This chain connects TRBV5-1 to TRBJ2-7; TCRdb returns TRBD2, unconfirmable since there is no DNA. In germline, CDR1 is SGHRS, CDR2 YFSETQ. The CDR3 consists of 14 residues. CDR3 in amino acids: CASRSLAGGGEQYF.

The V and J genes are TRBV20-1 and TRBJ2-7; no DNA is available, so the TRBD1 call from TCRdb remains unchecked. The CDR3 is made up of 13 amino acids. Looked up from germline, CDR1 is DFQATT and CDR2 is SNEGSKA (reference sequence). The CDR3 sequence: CSASGMSSYEQYF.

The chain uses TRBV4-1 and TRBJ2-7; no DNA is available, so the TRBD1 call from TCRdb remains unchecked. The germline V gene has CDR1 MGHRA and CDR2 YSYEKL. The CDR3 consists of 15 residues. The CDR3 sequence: CASSQVQGAQFEQYF.

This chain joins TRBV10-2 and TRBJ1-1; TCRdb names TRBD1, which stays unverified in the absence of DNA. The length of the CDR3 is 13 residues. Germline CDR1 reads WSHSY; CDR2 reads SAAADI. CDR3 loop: CASKPGGNTEAFF.

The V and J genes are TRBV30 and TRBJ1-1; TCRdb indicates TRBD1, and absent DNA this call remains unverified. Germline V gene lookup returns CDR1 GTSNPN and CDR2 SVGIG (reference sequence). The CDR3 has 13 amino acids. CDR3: CAWSGDSGDEAFF.

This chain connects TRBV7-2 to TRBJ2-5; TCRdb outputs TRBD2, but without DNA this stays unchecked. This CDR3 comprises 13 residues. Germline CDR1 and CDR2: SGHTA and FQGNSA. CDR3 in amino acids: CASSLDLAETQYF.

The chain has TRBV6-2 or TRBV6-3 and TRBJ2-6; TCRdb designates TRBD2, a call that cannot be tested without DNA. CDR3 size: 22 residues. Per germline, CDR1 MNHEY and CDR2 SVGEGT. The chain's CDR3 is CASSYRGGSATASFSGANVLTF.

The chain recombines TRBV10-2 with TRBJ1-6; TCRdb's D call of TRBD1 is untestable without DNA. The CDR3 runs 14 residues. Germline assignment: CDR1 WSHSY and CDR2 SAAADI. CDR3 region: CASSNRGLESPLHF.

This chain's CDR3 is CASNEPLAGYYEQYF. This chain links TRBV7-2 with TRBJ2-7; the D gene TCRdb calls, TRBD2, cannot be checked with no DNA. The germline V gene has CDR1 SGHTA and CDR2 FQGNSA. This CDR3 has 15 amino acids.

The CDR3 sequence: CSARDDRLGSPLHF. J is TRBJ1-6 and V is TRBV20-1; TCRdb reports TRBD1, a call that lacks DNA to check it against. This CDR3 has 14 residues. The germline V gene encodes CDR1 DFQATT and CDR2 SNEGSKA (reference sequence).

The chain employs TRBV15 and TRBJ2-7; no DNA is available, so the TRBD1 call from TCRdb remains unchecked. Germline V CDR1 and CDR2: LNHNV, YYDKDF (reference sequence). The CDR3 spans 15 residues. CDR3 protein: CATSTGQGKLYEQYF.

The CDR3 loop reads CSARRTSGKHEQFF. The gene calls are TRBV20-1 and TRBJ2-1; TCRdb's D gene call, TRBD2, goes unchecked for lack of DNA. This CDR3 region has 14 residues. Germline loops: CDR1 DFQATT, CDR2 SNEGSKA (reference sequence).

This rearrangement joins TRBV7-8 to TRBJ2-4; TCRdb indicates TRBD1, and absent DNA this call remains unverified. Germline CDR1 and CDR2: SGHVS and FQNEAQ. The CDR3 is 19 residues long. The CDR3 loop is CASSWQKEPGSGAKNMQYF.

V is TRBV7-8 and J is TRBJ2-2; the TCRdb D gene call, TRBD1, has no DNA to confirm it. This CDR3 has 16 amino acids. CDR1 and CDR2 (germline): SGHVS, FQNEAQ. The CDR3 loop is CASSWSGTGPTGELFF.

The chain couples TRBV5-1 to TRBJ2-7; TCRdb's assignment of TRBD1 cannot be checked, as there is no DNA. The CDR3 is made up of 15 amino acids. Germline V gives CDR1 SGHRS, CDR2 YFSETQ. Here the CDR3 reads CASSLGGGETYEQYF.

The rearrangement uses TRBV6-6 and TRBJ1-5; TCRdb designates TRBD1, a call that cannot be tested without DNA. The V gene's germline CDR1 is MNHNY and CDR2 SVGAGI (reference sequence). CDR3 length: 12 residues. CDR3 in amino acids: CASCRDNQPQHF.

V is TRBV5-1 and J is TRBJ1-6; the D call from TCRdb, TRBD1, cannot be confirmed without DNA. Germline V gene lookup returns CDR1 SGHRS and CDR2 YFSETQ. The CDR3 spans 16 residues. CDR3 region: CASSLAGGSDNSPLHF.

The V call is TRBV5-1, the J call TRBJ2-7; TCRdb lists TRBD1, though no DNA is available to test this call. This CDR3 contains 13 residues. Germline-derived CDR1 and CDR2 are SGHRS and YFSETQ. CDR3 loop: CASSFAGEAEQYF. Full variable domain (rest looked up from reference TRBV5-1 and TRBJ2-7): KAGVTQTPRYLIKTRGQQVTLSCSPISGHRSVSWYQQTPGQGLQFLFEYFSETQRNKGNFPGRFSGRQFSNSRSEMNVSTLELGDSALYLCASSFAGEAEQYFGPGTRLTVT.

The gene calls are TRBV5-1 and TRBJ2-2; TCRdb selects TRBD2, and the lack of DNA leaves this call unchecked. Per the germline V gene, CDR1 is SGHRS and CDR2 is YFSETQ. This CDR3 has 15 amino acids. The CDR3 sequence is CASSGGLVNTGELFF.

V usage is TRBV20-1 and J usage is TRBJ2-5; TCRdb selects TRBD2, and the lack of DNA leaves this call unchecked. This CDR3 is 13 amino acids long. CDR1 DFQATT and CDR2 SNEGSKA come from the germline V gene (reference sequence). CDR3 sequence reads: CSAKREEGETQYF.

CDR3: CAWSVGIRETQYF. J is TRBJ2-5 and V is TRBV30. This CDR3 spans 13 amino acids. CDR1 and CDR2 (germline): GTSNPN, SVGIG (reference sequence). Full variable domain (outside the CDR3, taken from reference TRBV30 and TRBJ2-5): SQTIHQWPATLVQPVGSPLSLECTVEGTSNPNLYWYRQAAGRGLQLLFYSVGIGQISSEVPQNLSASRPQDRQFILSSKKLLLSDSGFYLCAWSVGIRETQYFGPGTRLLVL.